What follows is one T cell receptor beta chain and its context. The antigen is undetermined. TCRdb analysed the 5' RACE reads with MiXCR anew, one entry per CDR3 protein. The table records 400,000 to 550,000 distinct CDR3 sequences, roughly 25% of them present only once. The source of the sample is a study of T-cell memory formation after mild COVID-19. Study background: In these data, TCR clusters were largely donor specific.

Study-level findings and limits: SARS-CoV-2 specificity of second-wave clones peaking day 37 was unconfirmed. CM and EM subsets held most contracting CD4+ clones; EMRA held CD8+ ones. Clones that contracted from day 15 to 85 had balanced CD4/CD8; later expanders were CD4+ biased.

The CDR3 loop spans 14 amino acids. V was cut by 2 bases and J by 3 bases, with 10 bases left in between. The material sequenced was PBMCs or a T cell subset sorted from them (not recorded which). The clonotype was recovered from an adult woman who had mild COVID-19 (a few samples of this study predate the infection). Cell type and time point are not known. The rearrangement links TRBV12-3 or TRBV12-4 to TRBJ2-5; D gene uncertain. The CDR3 DNA sequence: TGTGCCAGCAGTTTATATGGGCGGAAAGAGACCCAGTACTTC. It is translated as CASSLYGRKETQYF.